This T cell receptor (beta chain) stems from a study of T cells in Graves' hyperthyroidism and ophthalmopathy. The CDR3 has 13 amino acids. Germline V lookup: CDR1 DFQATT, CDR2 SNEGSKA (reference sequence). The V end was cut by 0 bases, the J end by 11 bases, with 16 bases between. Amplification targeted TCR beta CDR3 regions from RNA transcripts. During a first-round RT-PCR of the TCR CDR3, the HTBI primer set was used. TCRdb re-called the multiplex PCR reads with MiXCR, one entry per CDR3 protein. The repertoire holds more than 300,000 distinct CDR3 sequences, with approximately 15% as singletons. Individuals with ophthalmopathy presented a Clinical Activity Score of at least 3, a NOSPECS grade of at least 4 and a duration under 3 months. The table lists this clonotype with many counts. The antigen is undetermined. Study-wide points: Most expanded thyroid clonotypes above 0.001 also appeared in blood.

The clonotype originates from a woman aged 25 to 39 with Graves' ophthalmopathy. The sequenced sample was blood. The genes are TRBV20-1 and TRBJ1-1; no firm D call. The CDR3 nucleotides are TGCAGTGCTAGAGAGGCGTTTGGACTCGGTGCTTTCTTT. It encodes CSAREAFGLGAFF.